This T cell receptor beta chain came from a study of T cell changes during pregnancy in multiple sclerosis. The CDR3 runs to 14 residues. Germline V gives CDR1 LNHDA, CDR2 SQIVND (reference sequence). Trimming removed 6 bases from V and 5 bases from J; junction bases left unmatched: 4. Assay: immunoSEQ multiplex PCR; the TCRdb copy retains only in-frame clones and omits some. The data show over 45,000 clones, approximately 85% seen once. This TCR came from a female donor with multiple sclerosis, enrolled in a pregnancy study. This chain joins TRBV19 and TRBJ2-5; 12 bases map to TRBD2. Sequencing was performed on CD4+ T cells from peripheral blood mononuclear cells, taken in the second trimester of pregnancy. CDR3 sequence (DNA): TGTGCCAGTAGCCTAGCGGGAGGGTCTGAGACCCAGTACTTC. It yields the protein CASSLAGGSETQYF.